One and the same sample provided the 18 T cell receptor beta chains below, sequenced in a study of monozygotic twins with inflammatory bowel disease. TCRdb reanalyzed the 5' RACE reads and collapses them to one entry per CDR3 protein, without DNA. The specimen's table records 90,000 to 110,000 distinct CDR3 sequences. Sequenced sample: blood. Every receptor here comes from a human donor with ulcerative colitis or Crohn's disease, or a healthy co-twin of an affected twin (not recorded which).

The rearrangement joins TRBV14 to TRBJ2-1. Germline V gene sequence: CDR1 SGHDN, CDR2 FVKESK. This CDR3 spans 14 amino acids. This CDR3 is CASSQGVGLDEQFF.

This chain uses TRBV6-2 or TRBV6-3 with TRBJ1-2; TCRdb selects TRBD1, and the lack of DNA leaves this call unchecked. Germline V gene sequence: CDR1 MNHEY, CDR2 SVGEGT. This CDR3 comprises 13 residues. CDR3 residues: CASSYWSGDGYTF.

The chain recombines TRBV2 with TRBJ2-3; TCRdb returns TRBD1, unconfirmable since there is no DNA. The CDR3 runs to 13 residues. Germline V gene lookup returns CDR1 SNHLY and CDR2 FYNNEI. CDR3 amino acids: CASSATGTDTQYF.

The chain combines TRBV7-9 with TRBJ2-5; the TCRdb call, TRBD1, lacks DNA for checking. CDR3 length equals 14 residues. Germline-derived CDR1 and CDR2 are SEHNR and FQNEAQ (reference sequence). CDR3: CASSTTGTKETQYF.

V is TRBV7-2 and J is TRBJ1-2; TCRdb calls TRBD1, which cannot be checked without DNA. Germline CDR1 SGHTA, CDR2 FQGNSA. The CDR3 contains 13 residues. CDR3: CASSLGGRYGYTF.

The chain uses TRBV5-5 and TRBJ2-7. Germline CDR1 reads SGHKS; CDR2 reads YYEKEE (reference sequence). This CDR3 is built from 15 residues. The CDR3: CAGSLDGKRYGEQYF.

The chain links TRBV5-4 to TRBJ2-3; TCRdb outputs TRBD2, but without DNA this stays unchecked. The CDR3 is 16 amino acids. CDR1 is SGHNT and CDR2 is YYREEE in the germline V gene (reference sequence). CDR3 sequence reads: CASSSRLAGGMDTQYF. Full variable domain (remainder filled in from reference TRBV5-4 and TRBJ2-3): ETGVTQSPTHLIKTRGQQVTLRCSSQSGHNTVSWYQQALGQGPQFIFQYYREEENGRGNFPPRFSGLQFPNYSSELNVNALELDDSALYLCASSSRLAGGMDTQYFGPGTRLTVL.

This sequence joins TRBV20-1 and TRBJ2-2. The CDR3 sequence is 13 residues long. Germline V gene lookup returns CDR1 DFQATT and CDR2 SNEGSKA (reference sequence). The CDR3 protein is CSAPSGNTGELFF.

This chain's CDR3 is CSADDIGARYEQYF. V gene TRBV20-1 combines with J gene TRBJ2-7; there is no DNA to check the TCRdb D call of TRBD2. This CDR3 contains 14 residues. CDR1 is DFQATT and CDR2 is SNEGSKA in the germline V gene (reference sequence).

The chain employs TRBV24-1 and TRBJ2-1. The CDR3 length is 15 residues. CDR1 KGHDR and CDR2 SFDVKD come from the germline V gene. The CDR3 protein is CATSSQGISYNEQFF.

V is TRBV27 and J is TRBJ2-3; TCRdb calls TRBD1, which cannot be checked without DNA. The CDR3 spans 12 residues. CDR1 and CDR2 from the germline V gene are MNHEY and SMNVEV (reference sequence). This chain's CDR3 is CASSPTGVVQYF.

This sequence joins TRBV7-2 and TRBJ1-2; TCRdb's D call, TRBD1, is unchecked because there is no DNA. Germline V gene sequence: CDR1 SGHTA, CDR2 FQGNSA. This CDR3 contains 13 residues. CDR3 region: CASSFSRGQGYTF.

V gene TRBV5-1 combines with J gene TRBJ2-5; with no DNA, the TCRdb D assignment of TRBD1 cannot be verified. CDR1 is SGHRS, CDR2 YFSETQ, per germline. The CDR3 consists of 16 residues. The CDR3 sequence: CASSLDLGGLSETQYF.

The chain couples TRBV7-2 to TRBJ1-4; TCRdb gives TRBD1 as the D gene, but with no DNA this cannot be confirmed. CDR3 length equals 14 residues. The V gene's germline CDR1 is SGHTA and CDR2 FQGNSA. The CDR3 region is CASSHSRPGEKLFF.

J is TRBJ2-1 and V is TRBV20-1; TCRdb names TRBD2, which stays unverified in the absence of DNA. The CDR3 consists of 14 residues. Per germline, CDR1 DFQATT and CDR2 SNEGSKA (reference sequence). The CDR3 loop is CSAAGTSGGSEQFF.

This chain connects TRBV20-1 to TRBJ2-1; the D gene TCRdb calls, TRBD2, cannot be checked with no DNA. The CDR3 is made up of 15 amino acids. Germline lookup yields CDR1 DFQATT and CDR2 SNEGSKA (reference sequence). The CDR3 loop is CSAREGTSGRGEQFF.

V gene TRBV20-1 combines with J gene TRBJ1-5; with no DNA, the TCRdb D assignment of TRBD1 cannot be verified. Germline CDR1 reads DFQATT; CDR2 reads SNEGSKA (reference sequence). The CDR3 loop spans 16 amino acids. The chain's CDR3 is CSAISGYRNSNQPQHF.

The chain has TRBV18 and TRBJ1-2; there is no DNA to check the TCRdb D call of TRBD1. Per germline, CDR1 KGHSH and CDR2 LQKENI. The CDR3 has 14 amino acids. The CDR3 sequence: CASSLTGKGYGYTF. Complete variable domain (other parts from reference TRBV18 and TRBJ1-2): NAGVMQNPRHLVRRRGQEARLRCSPMKGHSHVYWYRQLPEEGLKFMVYLQKENIIDESGMPKERFSAEFPKEGPSILRIQQVVRGDSAAYFCASSLTGKGYGYTFGSGTRLTVV.